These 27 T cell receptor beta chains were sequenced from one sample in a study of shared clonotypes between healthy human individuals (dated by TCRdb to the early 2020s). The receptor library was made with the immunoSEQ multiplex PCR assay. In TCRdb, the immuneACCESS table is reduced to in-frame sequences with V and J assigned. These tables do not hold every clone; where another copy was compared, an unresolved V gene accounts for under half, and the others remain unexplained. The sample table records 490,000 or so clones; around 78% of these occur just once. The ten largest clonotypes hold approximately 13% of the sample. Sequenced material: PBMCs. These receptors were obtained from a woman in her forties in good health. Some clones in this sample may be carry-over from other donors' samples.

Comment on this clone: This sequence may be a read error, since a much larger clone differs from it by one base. CDR3 loop: CAWSVGRAGNTEAFF. DNA of the CDR3: TGTGCCTGGAGTGTAGGTAGAGCCGGGAACACTGAAGCTTTCTTT. This chain uses TRBV30 with TRBJ1-1; D gene uncertain. The CDR3 extends over 15 amino acids. The V gene lost 0 bases and the J gene lost 1 base, with 12 bases spanning the gap. CDR1 and CDR2 from the germline V gene are GTSNPN and SVGIG (reference sequence).

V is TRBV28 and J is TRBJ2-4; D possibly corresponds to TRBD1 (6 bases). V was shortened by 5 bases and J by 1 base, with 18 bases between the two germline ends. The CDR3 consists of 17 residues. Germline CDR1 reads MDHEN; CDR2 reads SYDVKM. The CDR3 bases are TGTGCCAGCAGTAAGGGTCAACAGGGAAATGCCAAAAACATTCAGTACTTC. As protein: CASSKGQQGNAKNIQYF. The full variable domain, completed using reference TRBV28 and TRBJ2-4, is DVKVTQSSRYLVKRTGEKVFLECVQDMDHENMFWYRQDPGLGLRLIYFSYDVKMKEKGDIPEGYSVSREKKERFSLILESASTNQTSMYLCASSKGQQGNAKNIQYFGAGTRLSVL.

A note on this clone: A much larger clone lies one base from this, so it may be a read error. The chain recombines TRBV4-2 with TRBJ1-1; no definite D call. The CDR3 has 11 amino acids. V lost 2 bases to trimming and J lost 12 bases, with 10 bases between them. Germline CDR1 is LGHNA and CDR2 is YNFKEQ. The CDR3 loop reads CASSQWASSFF. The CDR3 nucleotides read TGTGCCAGCAGCCAATGGGCGAGTTCTTTCTTT.

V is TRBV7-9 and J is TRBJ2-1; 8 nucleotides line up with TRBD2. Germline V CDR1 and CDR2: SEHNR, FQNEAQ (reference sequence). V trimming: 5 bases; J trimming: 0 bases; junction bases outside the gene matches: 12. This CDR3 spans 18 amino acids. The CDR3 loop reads CASSPTSGHDSSYNEQFF. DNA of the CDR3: TGTGCCAGCAGCCCCACTAGCGGCCACGACAGCTCCTACAATGAGCAGTTCTTC.

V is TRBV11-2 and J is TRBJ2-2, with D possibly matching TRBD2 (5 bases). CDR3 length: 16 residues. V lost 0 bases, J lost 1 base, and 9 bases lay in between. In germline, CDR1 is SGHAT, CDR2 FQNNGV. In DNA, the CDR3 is TGTGCCAGCAGCTTAGAGCCCGGACTGAACACCGGGGAGCTGTTTTTT. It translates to CASSLEPGLNTGELFF.

CDR3 in DNA: TGTGCCAGCAGCCCGCAGACAGGGGTCCATGGGACCCAGTACTTC. Residues: CASSPQTGVHGTQYF. The chain couples TRBV7-2 to TRBJ2-5; 8 positions match TRBD1. V trimming: 5 bases; J trimming: 7 bases; junction bases outside the gene matches: 12. Germline V gives CDR1 SGHTA, CDR2 FQGNSA. CDR3 length: 15 amino acids.

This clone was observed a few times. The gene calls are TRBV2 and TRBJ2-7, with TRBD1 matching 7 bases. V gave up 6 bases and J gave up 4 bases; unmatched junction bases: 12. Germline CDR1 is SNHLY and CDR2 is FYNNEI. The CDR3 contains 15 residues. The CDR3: CASRPGTENLYEQYF. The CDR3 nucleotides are TGTGCCAGCAGACCTGGGACAGAGAATTTATACGAGCAGTACTTC. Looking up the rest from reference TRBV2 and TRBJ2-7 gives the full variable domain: EPEVTQTPSHQVTQMGQEVILRCVPISNHLYFYWYRQILGQKVEFLVSFYNNEISEKSEIFDDQFSVERPDGSNFTLKIRSTKLEDSAMYFCASRPGTENLYEQYFGPGTRLTVT.

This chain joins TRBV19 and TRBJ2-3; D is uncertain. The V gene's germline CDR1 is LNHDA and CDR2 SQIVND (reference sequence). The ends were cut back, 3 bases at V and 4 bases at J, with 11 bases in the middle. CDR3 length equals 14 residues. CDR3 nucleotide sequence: TGTGCCAGTAGTATGGGGAAAAGGTCAGATACGCAGTATTTT. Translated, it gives CASSMGKRSDTQYF.

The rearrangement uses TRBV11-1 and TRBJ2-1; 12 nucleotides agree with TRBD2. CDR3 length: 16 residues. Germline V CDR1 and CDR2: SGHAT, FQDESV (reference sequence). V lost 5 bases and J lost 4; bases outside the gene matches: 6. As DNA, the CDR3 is TGTGCCAGCAGCACCTCCGGGACTAGCGGGTACAATGAGCAGTTCTTC. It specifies CASSTSGTSGYNEQFF.

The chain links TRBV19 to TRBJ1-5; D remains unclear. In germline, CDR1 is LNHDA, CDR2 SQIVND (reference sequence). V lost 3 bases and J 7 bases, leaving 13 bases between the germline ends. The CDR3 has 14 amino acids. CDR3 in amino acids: CASSIGPASQPQHF. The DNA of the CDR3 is TGTGCCAGTAGTATCGGCCCCGCGAGCCAGCCCCAGCATTTT.

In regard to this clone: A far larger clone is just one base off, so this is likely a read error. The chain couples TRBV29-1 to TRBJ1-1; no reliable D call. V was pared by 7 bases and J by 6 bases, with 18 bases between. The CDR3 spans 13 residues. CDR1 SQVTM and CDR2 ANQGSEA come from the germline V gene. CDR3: CSAYRNKDAEAFF. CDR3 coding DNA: TGCAGCGCTTACCGGAACAAGGATGCTGAAGCTTTCTTT.

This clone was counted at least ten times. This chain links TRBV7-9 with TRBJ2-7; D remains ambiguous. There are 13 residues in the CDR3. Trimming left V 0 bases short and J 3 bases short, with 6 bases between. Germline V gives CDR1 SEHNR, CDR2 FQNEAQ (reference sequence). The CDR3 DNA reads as TGTGCCAGCAGCTTAGCGGGCCTCTACGAGCAGTACTTC. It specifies CASSLAGLYEQYF.

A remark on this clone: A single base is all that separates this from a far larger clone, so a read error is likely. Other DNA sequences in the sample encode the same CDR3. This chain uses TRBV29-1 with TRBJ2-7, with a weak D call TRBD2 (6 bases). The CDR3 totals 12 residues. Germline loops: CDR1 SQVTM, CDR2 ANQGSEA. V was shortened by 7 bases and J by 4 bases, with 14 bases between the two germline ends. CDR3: CSARDGTYEQYF. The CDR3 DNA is TGCAGCGCGCGGGACGGAACATACGAGCAGTACTTC.

The CDR3 spells CASSQLAGDYNEQFF. CDR3 in DNA: TGCGCCAGCAGCCAACTAGCGGGAGATTACAATGAGCAGTTCTTC. This rearrangement joins TRBV4-3 to TRBJ2-1, with TRBD2 matching 10 bases. Germline CDR1 reads LGHNA; CDR2 reads YSLEER. The CDR3 sequence is 15 residues long. Trimming cost V 2 bases and J 4 bases; bases outside gene matches: 2.

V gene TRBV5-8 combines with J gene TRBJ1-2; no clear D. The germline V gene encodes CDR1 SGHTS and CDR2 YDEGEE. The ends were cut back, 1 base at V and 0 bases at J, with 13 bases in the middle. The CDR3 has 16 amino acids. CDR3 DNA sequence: TGTGCCAGCAGCTTGAATTCCATCGGGGCTAACTATGGCTACACCTTC. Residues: CASSLNSIGANYGYTF.

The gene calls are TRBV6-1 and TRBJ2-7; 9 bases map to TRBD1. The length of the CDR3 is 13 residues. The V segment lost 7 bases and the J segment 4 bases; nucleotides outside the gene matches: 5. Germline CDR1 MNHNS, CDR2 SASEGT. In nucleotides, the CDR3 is TGTGCCAGCACCAAAGACAGGGGGTACGAGCAGTACTTC. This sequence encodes CASTKDRGYEQYF.

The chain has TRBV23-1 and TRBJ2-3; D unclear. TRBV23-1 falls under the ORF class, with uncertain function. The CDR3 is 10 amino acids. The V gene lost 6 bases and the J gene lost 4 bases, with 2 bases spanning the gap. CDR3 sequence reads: CASRADTQYF. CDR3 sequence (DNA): TGCGCCAGCAGGGCAGATACGCAGTATTTT.

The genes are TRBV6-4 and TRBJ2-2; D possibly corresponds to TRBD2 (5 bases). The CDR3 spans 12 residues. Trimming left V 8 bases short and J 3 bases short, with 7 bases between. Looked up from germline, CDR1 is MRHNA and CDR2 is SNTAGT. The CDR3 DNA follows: TGTGCCAGCGAGGGCGACACCGGGGAGCTGTTTTTT. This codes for CASEGDTGELFF.

The CDR3: CASSAGTASNEKLFF. The CDR3 coding sequence is TGTGCCAGCAGCGCAGGGACAGCTTCTAATGAAAAACTGTTTTTT. The gene calls are TRBV5-4 and TRBJ1-4, with 7 bases aligning to TRBD1. The germline V gene encodes CDR1 SGHNT and CDR2 YYREEE (reference sequence). The CDR3 length is 15 residues. The trim removed 4 bases at V and 3 bases at J, leaving 6 bases unmatched.

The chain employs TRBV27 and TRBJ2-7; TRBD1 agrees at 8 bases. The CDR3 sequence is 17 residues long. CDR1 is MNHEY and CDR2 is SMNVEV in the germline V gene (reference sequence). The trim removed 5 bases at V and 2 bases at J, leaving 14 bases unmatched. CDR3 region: CASSITPRTGLPYEQYF. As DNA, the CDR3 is TGTGCCAGCAGTATCACCCCCCGGACAGGGTTACCCTACGAGCAGTACTTC.

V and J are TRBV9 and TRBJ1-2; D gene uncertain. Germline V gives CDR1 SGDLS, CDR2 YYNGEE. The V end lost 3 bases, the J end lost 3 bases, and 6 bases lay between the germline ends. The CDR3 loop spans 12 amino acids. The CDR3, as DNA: TGTGCCAGCAGCGCGGACCACTATGGCTACACCTTC. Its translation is CASSADHYGYTF.

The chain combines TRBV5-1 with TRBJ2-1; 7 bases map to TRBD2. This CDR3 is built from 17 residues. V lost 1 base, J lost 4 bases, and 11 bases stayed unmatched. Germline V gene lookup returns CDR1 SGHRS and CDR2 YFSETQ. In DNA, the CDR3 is TGCGCCAGCAGCTTGCTTGTTGGCGGGAGTAGGTACAATGAGCAGTTCTTC. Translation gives CASSLLVGGSRYNEQFF.

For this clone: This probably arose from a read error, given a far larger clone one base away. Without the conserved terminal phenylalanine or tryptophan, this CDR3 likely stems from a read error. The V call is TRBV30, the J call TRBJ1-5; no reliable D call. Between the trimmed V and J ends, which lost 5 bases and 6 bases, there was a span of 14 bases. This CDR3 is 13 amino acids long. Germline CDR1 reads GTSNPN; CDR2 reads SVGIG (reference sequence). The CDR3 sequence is CAWSGGDGQPQHL. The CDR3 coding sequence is TGTGCCTGGTCGGGCGGGGATGGTCAGCCCCAGCATCTT.

CDR3 DNA sequence: TGTGCCAGCAGCTTAGCGCCCGGGGGCTACACTGAAGCTTTCTTT. This encodes CASSLAPGGYTEAFF. The chain links TRBV7-8 to TRBJ1-1; possibly TRBD1 for D (6 bases). The CDR3 loop spans 15 amino acids. Germline loops: CDR1 SGHVS, CDR2 FQNEAQ. Trimming stripped 0 bases from V and 3 bases from J, with 11 bases between. The complete variable domain, with remaining parts taken from reference TRBV7-8 and TRBJ1-1, reads GAGVSQSPRYKVAKRGQDVALRCDPISGHVSLFWYQQALGQGPEFLTYFQNEAQLDKSGLPSDRFFAERPEGSVSTLKIQRTQQEDSAVYLCASSLAPGGYTEAFFGQGTRLTVV.

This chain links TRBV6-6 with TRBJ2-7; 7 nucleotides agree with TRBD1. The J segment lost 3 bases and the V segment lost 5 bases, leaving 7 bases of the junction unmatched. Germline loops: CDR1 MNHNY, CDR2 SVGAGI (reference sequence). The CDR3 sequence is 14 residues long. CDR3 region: CASSDRGQFYEQYF. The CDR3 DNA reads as TGTGCCAGCAGTGACCGGGGACAGTTCTACGAGCAGTACTTC.

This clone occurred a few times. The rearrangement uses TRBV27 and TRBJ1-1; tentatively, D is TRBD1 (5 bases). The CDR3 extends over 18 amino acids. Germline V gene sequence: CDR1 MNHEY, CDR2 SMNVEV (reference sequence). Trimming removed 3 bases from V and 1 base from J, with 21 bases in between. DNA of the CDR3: TGTGCCAGCAGTTTGGCCGCCCTCACCGGTCAGGGGAACACTGAAGCTTTCTTT. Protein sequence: CASSLAALTGQGNTEAFF.

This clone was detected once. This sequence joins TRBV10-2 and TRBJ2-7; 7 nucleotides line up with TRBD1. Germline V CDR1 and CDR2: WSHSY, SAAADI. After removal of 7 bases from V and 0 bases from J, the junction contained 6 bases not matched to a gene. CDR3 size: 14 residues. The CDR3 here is CASMRTGYSYEQYF. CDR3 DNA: TGCGCCAGCATGAGGACAGGATACTCCTACGAGCAGTACTTC.